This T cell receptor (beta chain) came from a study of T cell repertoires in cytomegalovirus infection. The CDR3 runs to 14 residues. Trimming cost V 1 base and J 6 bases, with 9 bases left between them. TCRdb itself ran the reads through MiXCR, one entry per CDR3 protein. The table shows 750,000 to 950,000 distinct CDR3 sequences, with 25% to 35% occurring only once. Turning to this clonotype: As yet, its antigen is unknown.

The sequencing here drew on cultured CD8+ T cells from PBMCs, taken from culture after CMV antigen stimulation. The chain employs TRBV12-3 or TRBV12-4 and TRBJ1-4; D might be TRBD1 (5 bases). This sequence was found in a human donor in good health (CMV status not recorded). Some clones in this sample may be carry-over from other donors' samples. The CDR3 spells CASSLGGVYEKLFF. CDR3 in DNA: TGTGCCAGCAGTTTAGGGGGGGTTTATGAAAAACTGTTTTTT.